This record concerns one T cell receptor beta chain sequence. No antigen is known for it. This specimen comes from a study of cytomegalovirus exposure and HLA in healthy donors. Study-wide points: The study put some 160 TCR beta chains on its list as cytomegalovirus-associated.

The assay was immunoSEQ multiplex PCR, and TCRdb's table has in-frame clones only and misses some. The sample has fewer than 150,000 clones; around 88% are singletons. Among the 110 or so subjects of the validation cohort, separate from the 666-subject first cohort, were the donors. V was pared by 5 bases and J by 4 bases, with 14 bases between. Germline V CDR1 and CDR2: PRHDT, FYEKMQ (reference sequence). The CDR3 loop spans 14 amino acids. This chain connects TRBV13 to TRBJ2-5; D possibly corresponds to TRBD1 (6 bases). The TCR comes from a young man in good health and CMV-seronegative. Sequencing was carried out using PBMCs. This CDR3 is CASSRGQLAETQYF. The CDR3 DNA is TGTGCCAGCAGCCGAGGACAGTTAGCAGAGACCCAGTACTTC.